This T cell receptor (beta chain) was sequenced during a study of cytomegalovirus exposure and HLA in healthy donors. Study-level background: The Caucasian-associated ancestry cluster contained about 80% of the approximately 400 genotyped donors.

To note about this clone: Its antigen is not identified.

Primers: 60 Vbeta forward and 13 Jbeta reverse. Some clones are missing from TCRdb's copy, which holds only in-frame ones; the method was immunoSEQ multiplex PCR. The sample contains 250,000 or so clones, about 90% of which appear only once. The study, taken as a whole, reports: TCR beta chain V- and J-gene trimming was linked, in a later analysis, to a missense variant in DCLRE1C.

The TCR sequence derives from a girl aged 2-9 years in good health and CMV-seronegative. Sequenced input: PBMCs.

The CDR3 region is CASSSPGQGTNEKLFF. As DNA, the CDR3 is TGTGCCAGCAGCTCTCCGGGACAGGGGACTAATGAAAAACTGTTTTTT. The chain is built from TRBV5-6 and TRBJ1-4; 10 nucleotides match TRBD1. Unmatched junction bases numbered 4, after V lost 3 bases and J lost 2 bases. The germline V gene encodes CDR1 SGHDT and CDR2 YYEEEE. The CDR3 has 16 residues. Full variable domain (rest looked up from reference TRBV5-6 and TRBJ1-4): DAGVTQSPTHLIKTRGQQVTLRCSPKSGHDTVSWYQQALGQGPQFIFQYYEEEERQRGNFPDRFSGHQFPNYSSELNVNALLLGDSALYLCASSSPGQGTNEKLFFGSGTQLSVL.